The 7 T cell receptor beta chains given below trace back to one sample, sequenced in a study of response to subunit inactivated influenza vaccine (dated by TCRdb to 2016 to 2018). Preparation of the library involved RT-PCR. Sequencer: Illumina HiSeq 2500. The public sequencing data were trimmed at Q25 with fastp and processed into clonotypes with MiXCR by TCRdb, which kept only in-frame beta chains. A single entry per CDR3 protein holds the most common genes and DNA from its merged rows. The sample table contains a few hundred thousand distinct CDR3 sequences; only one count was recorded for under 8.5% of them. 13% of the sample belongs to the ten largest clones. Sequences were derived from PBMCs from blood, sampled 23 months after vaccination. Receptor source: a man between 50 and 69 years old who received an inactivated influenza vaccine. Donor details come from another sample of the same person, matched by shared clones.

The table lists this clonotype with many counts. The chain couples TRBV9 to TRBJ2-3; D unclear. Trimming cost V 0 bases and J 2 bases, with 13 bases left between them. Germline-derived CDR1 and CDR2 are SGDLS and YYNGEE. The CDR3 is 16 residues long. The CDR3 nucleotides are TGTGCCAGCAGCGTAGATTGGCTAGTCCCCACAGATACGCAGTATTTT. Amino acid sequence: CASSVDWLVPTDTQYF.

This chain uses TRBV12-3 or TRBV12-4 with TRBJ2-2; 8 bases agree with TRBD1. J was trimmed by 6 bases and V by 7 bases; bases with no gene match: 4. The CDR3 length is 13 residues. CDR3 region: CASKQGAAGELFF. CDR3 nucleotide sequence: TGTGCCAGCAAGCAGGGGGCGGCCGGGGAGCTGTTTTTT.

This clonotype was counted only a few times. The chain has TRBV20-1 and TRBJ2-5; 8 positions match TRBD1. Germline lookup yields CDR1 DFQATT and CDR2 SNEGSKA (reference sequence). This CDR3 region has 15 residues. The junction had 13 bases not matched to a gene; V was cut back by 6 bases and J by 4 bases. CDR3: CSAILQGARTETQYF. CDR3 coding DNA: TGCAGTGCAATCCTCCAGGGGGCGCGGACAGAGACCCAGTACTTC.

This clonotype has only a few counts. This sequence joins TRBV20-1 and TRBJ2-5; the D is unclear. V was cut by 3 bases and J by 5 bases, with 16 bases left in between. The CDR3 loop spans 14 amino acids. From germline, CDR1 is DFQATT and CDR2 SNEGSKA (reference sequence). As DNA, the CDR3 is TGCAGTGCTAGTCGGCCTCGGGCCCAGGAGACCCAGTACTTC. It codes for CSASRPRAQETQYF.

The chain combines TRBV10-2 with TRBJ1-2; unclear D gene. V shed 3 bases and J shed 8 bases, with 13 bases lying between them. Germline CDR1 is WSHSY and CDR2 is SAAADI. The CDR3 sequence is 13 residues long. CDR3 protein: CASSDPIREGYTF. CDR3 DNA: TGCGCCAGCAGTGATCCGATTCGAGAGGGCTACACCTTC.

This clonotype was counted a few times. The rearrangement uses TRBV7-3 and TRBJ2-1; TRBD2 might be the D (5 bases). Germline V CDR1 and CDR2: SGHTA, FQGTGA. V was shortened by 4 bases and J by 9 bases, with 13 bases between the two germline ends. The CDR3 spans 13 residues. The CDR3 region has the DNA TGTGCCAGCAGCTCTACTAGTCTAGGTGAGCAGTTCTTC. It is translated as CASSSTSLGEQFF.

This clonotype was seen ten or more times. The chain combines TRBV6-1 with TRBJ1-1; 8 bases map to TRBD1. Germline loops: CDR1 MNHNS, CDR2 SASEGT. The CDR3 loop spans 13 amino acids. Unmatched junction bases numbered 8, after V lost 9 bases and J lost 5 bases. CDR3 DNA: TGTGCCAGTCACGGGACAGGTCGGACTGAAGCTTTCTTT. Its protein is CASHGTGRTEAFF.